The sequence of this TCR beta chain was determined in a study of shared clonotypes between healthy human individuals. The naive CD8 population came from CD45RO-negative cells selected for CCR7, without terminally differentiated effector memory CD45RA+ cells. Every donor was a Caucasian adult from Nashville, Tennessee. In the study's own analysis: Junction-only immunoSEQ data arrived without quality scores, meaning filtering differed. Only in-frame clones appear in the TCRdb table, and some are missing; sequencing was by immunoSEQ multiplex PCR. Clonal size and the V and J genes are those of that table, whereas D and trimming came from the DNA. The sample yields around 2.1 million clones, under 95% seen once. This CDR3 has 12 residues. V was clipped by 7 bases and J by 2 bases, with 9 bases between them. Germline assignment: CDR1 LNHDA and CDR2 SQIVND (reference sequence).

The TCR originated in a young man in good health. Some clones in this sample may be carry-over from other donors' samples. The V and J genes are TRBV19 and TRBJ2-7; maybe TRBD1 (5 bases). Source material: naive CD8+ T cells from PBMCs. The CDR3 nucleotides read TGTGCCAGTAACAGGCTCACCTACGAGCAGTACTTC. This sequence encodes CASNRLTYEQYF.